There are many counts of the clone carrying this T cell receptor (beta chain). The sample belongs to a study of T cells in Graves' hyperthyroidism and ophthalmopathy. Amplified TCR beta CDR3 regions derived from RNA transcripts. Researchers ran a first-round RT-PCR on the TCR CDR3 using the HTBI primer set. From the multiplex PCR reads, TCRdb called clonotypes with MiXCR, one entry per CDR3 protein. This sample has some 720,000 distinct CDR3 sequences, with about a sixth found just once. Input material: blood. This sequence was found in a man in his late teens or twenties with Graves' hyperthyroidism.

CDR3 in DNA: TGTGCCAGCAGCGACAGGGTGATCTCCTACGAGCAGTACTTC. As protein: CASSDRVISYEQYF. The chain couples TRBV3-1 to TRBJ2-7, with 7 nucleotides matching TRBD1. The germline V gene has CDR1 LGHDT and CDR2 YNNKEL (reference sequence). The CDR3 sequence is 14 residues long. J was trimmed by 0 bases and V by 5 bases; bases with no gene match: 4.